This passage covers 30 T cell receptor beta chains from one sample sequenced in a study of memory CD4+ T cells and cytomegalovirus serostatus. TCRdb keeps only in-frame clones here, not all; method: immunoSEQ multiplex PCR. The repertoire consists of about 57,000 clones, with approximately 79% occurring once and the leading ten covering approximately 0.82%. The sort gate was single viable CD3+CD4+CD8-CD45RO+ cells for memory CD4+ T cells. The material sequenced was memory CD4+ T cells from blood. These receptors were obtained from an adult in good health and CMV-seronegative.

The genes are TRBV5-1 and TRBJ2-1; 8 bases align to TRBD2. CDR1 is SGHRS, CDR2 YFSETQ, per germline. Losses at the gene ends were 7 bases for V and 7 bases for J; bases not matched to a gene: 7. This CDR3 region has 13 residues. CDR3 loop: CASALRGGNEQFF. DNA of the CDR3: TGCGCCAGCGCCCTCCGGGGGGGGAATGAGCAGTTCTTC.

This chain uses TRBV19 with TRBJ2-1; D uncertain. Germline CDR1 LNHDA, CDR2 SQIVND (reference sequence). The CDR3 is 12 amino acids. Deletions cut 6 bases from V and 7 bases from J, with 10 bases between. CDR3 residues: CASRVGLNEQFF. The CDR3 bases are TGTGCCAGTAGAGTAGGGTTGAATGAGCAGTTCTTC.

The V and J genes are TRBV19 and TRBJ2-3, with D perhaps matching TRBD1 (6 bases). The V end lost 4 bases, the J end lost 4 bases, and 12 bases lay between the germline ends. This CDR3 spans 14 amino acids. Germline V gene sequence: CDR1 LNHDA, CDR2 SQIVND (reference sequence). This CDR3 reads CASSKNRAADTQYF. Here the CDR3 DNA reads TGTGCCAGTAGTAAAAACAGGGCAGCAGATACGCAGTATTTT.

There are a few counts of this clone. The rearrangement links TRBV18 to TRBJ2-1, with 7 bases lining up with TRBD2. The CDR3 covers 13 residues. V dropped 3 bases and J dropped 8; count of bases not matched to a gene: 4. CDR1 and CDR2 (germline): KGHSH, LQKENI. For the CDR3, the DNA is TGTGCCAGCTCACCTATAGGGAGGGATGAGCAGTTCTTC. It translates to CASSPIGRDEQFF.

This chain uses TRBV6-5 with TRBJ2-2; 11 bases align to TRBD2. J gave up 4 bases and V 6 bases, and 4 bases lay outside the gene matches. The CDR3 loop spans 15 amino acids. From germline, CDR1 is MNHEY and CDR2 SVGAGI. The DNA of the CDR3 is TGTGCCAGCAGGTCTAGCGGGAGGCCCACCGGGGAGCTGTTTTTT. As protein: CASRSSGRPTGELFF.

The rearrangement links TRBV29-1 to TRBJ2-6; the D gene is possibly TRBD1 (5 bases). V lost 6 bases and J lost 4, with 7 bases in between. CDR3 length: 12 amino acids. Germline CDR1 and CDR2: SQVTM and ANQGSEA. The CDR3 sequence: CSVRQGANVLTF. CDR3 DNA sequence: TGCAGCGTGCGACAGGGGGCCAACGTCCTGACTTTC.

The chain couples TRBV6-5 to TRBJ2-1; D gene ambiguous. This CDR3 is built from 13 residues. Looked up from germline, CDR1 is MNHEY and CDR2 is SVGAGI. Trimming removed 7 bases from V and 5 bases from J, with 12 bases in between. CDR3 sequence reads: CASNPRVNNEQFF. The DNA of the CDR3 is TGTGCCAGCAATCCCCGGGTCAACAATGAGCAGTTCTTC.

The chain combines TRBV5-1 with TRBJ1-1; D remains unclear. This CDR3 spans 14 amino acids. Germline assignment: CDR1 SGHRS and CDR2 YFSETQ. V shed 2 bases and J shed 4 bases, with 12 bases lying between them. The CDR3 spells CASSFDSLGTEAFF. The DNA of the CDR3 is TGCGCCAGCAGCTTTGACTCGTTAGGCACTGAAGCTTTCTTT.

This clone has a handful of counts. The rearrangement links TRBV29-1 to TRBJ1-1; D ambiguous. Germline assignment: CDR1 SQVTM and CDR2 ANQGSEA. Trimming removed 3 bases at V and 4 bases at J, with 12 bases between. The CDR3 has 13 amino acids. CDR3 coding DNA: TGCAGCGTTGACCCAAACAGAGGCACTGAAGCTTTCTTT. Translating it yields CSVDPNRGTEAFF.

The chain joins TRBV5-1 to TRBJ2-1; the D call may be TRBD1 or TRBD2 (5 bases each). This CDR3 region has 12 residues. V gave up 2 bases and J gave up 10 bases, with 10 bases separating them. Germline CDR1 reads SGHRS; CDR2 reads YFSETQ. This CDR3 is CASSLGEYEQFF. Written as DNA, the CDR3 is TGCGCCAGCAGCTTAGGGGAGTACGAGCAGTTCTTC. The complete variable domain, with remaining parts taken from reference TRBV5-1 and TRBJ2-1, reads KAGVTQTPRYLIKTRGQQVTLSCSPISGHRSVSWYQQTPGQGLQFLFEYFSETQRNKGNFPGRFSGRQFSNSRSEMNVSTLELGDSALYLCASSLGEYEQFFGPGTRLTVL.

The chain couples TRBV12-2 to TRBJ1-4; TRBD1 is the table's D call, not checked against the DNA. TRBV12-2 is a recognized pseudogene. CDR3 length equals 13 residues. The CDR3 loop reads CASRFKGGSELFF. In DNA form, the CDR3 reads TGTGCAAGTCGCTTTAAAGGGGGCTCGGAACTGTTTTTT.

The J gene is TRBJ2-1, the V gene TRBV7-2; TRBD2 aligns across 16 bases. CDR1 and CDR2 (germline): SGHTA, FQGNSA. V lost 5 bases, J lost 7 bases, and 5 bases stayed unmatched. This CDR3 is built from 16 residues. The CDR3 region is CASSLGTSGGGNEQFF. In DNA, the CDR3 is TGTGCCAGCAGCCTCGGGACTAGCGGGGGGGGAAATGAGCAGTTCTTC. The variable domain in full, with the rest retrieved from reference TRBV7-2 and TRBJ2-1, is GAGVSQSPSNKVTEKGKDVELRCDPISGHTALYWYRQSLGQGLEFLIYFQGNSAPDKSGLPSDRFSAERTGGSVSTLTIQRTQQEDSAVYLCASSLGTSGGGNEQFFGPGTRLTVL.

The rearrangement links TRBV6-1 to TRBJ1-5, with no clear D. V was shortened by 1 base and J by 3 bases, with 4 bases between the two germline ends. The CDR3 consists of 13 residues. The V gene's germline CDR1 is MNHNS and CDR2 SASEGT. In nucleotides, the CDR3 is TGTGCCAGCAGTGAAGTTTTCAATCAGCCCCAGCATTTT. Protein product: CASSEVFNQPQHF.

The chain has TRBV7-9 and TRBJ1-3, with 10 bases identical to TRBD1. The V segment lost 1 base and the J segment 2 bases; nucleotides outside the gene matches: 8. Germline CDR1 SEHNR, CDR2 FQNEAQ (reference sequence). The CDR3 contains 18 residues. DNA for the CDR3: TGTGCCAGCAGCTTAGGTCCCGGGACAGGGGCGGCTGGAAACACCATATATTTT. Translation gives CASSLGPGTGAAGNTIYF.

The CDR3 coding sequence is TGTGCCAGCGCGTTGCTTAGCGACTCCGAGCAGTACTTC. It is translated as CASALLSDSEQYF. V usage is TRBV7-3 and J usage is TRBJ2-7; D possibly corresponds to TRBD2 (5 bases). The germline V gene encodes CDR1 SGHTA and CDR2 FQGTGA. V was trimmed by 8 bases and J by 6 bases, leaving 17 bases between them. This CDR3 comprises 13 residues.

This chain joins TRBV5-1 and TRBJ1-2, with TRBD1 matching over 7 bases. Unmatched junction bases numbered 2, after V lost 1 base and J lost 5 bases. This CDR3 has 13 amino acids. CDR1 is SGHRS and CDR2 is YFSETQ in the germline V gene. In DNA form, the CDR3 reads TGCGCCAGCAGCTTGACAGGGGATTATGGCTACACCTTC. Amino acid sequence: CASSLTGDYGYTF.

The V and J genes are TRBV7-9 and TRBJ2-2; TRBD1 agrees at 9 bases. This CDR3 region has 14 residues. Germline V gene sequence: CDR1 SEHNR, CDR2 FQNEAQ (reference sequence). V was pared by 5 bases and J by 3 bases, with 1 base of the junction left unmatched. CDR3 in amino acids: CASSRTGDTGELFF. In nucleotides, the CDR3 is TGTGCCAGCAGCCGGACAGGGGACACCGGGGAGCTGTTTTTT.

The chain links TRBV5-6 to TRBJ2-1; D is perhaps TRBD1 (5 bases). The length of the CDR3 is 16 residues. Germline CDR1 reads SGHDT; CDR2 reads YYEEEE. The V end was cut by 3 bases, the J end by 5 bases, with 18 bases between. CDR3 coding DNA: TGTGCCAGCAGCTCAACAGGACGGACGCGCGACAATGAGCAGTTCTTC. Translation gives CASSSTGRTRDNEQFF.

The chain uses TRBV5-6 and TRBJ2-7; D may be TRBD2 (6 bases). The germline gives CDR1 SGHDT, CDR2 YYEEEE. V shed 4 bases and J shed 11 bases, with 19 bases lying between them. The CDR3 runs to 13 residues. In nucleotides, the CDR3 is TGTGCCAGCAGCCGTTCGGGGGACGTGAGAGAGTACTTC. This codes for CASSRSGDVREYF.

This clone is a singleton in its sample. The chain joins TRBV12-5 to TRBJ2-2; 7 nucleotides agree with TRBD1. This CDR3 spans 15 amino acids. The germline V gene has CDR1 LGHNT and CDR2 FRNRAP. J was trimmed by 4 bases and V by 11 bases; bases with no gene match: 13. In DNA, the CDR3 is TGTGCTTCTGGACCCGGACAGGCTAGCACCGGGGAGCTGTTTTTT. Amino acid sequence: CASGPGQASTGELFF.

The chain recombines TRBV4-2 with TRBJ2-3; 10 positions agree with TRBD2. The J segment lost 5 bases and the V segment lost 5 bases, leaving 13 bases of the junction unmatched. The CDR3 contains 17 residues. Germline V gene data show CDR1 as LGHNA and CDR2 as YNFKEQ. Here the CDR3 reads CASSFDPSGRRLDTQYF. The CDR3 nucleotides read TGTGCCAGCAGCTTCGACCCTAGCGGGAGAAGGTTAGATACGCAGTATTTT.

This clone was observed once. This chain uses TRBV25-1 with TRBJ2-2; possible D gene TRBD1, 5 bases. Trimming removed 9 bases from V and 6 bases from J, with 11 bases in between. The germline V gene has CDR1 MGHDK and CDR2 SYGVNS. The CDR3 has 12 amino acids. CDR3 residues: CASGTGAGELFF. DNA of the CDR3: TGTGCCAGTGGCACAGGTGCCGGGGAGCTGTTTTTT.

The CDR3 here is CASSQPSGVSYNEQFF. The DNA of the CDR3 is TGCGCCAGCAGCCAGCCTAGCGGGGTATCCTACAATGAGCAGTTCTTC. This chain joins TRBV4-1 and TRBJ2-1, with TRBD2 identical over 9 bases. CDR1 is MGHRA and CDR2 is YSYEKL in the germline V gene. The CDR3 runs 16 residues. With 3 bases clipped from V and 1 base from J, the junction kept 4 bases outside the gene matches.

CDR3 sequence: CSVAGDGNQPQHF. CDR3 nucleotide sequence: TGCAGCGTTGCAGGGGATGGCAATCAGCCCCAGCATTTT. The chain recombines TRBV29-1 with TRBJ1-5; maybe TRBD1 (6 bases). Germline loops: CDR1 SQVTM, CDR2 ANQGSEA. Deletions cut 4 bases from V and 2 bases from J, with 9 bases between. This CDR3 region has 13 residues. The full variable domain, completed using reference TRBV29-1 and TRBJ1-5, is SAVISQKPSRDICQRGTSLTIQCQVDSQVTMMFWYRQQPGQSLTLIATANQGSEATYESGFVIDKFPISRPNLTFSTLTVSNMSPEDSSIYLCSVAGDGNQPQHFGDGTRLSIL.

This sequence joins TRBV15 and TRBJ1-1, with D possibly being TRBD1 (6 bases). Germline V gene data show CDR1 as LNHNV and CDR2 as YYDKDF (reference sequence). The CDR3 has 14 amino acids. Between the trimmed V and J ends, which lost 1 base and 4 bases, there was a span of 10 bases. CDR3 loop: CATSRGVGATEAFF. In DNA, the CDR3 is TGTGCCACCAGCAGAGGTGTGGGGGCCACTGAAGCTTTCTTT.

The CDR3 is CASSWGSGSYEQYF. DNA of the CDR3: TGTGCCAGCAGCTGGGGGTCTGGCTCCTACGAGCAGTACTTC. This rearrangement joins TRBV7-9 to TRBJ2-5; D is possibly TRBD1 or TRBD2 (5 bases each). The J call could be wrong; TRBJ2-7 is a better fit for the DNA end. In germline, CDR1 is SEHNR, CDR2 FQNEAQ (reference sequence). The CDR3 totals 14 residues.

V gene TRBV4-1 combines with J gene TRBJ2-3, with 11 bases aligning to TRBD2. The germline V gene has CDR1 MGHRA and CDR2 YSYEKL. V gave up 0 bases and J gave up 5 bases; unmatched junction bases: 7. The CDR3 consists of 17 residues. DNA of the CDR3: TGCGCCAGCAGCCAAGACGGTAGCGGGGGGGCCAAAGATACGCAGTATTTT. This encodes CASSQDGSGGAKDTQYF.

CDR3 sequence reads: CASSLEQGYTEAFF. As DNA, the CDR3 is TGTGCCAGCAGCTTAGAACAGGGCTACACTGAAGCTTTCTTT. This chain links TRBV13 with TRBJ1-1; TRBD1 might be the D (6 bases). The V end lost 1 base, the J end lost 3 bases, and 9 bases lay between the germline ends. Germline assignment: CDR1 PRHDT and CDR2 FYEKMQ (reference sequence). The length of the CDR3 is 14 residues.

The CDR3 bases are TGTGCCAGCGCTCGCGGGGATGCGGAGACCCAGTACTTC. This encodes CASARGDAETQYF. The genes are TRBV5-5 and TRBJ2-5; D may be TRBD2 (6 bases). The V and J ends lost 7 bases and 5 bases respectively, with 15 bases between them. The V gene's germline CDR1 is SGHKS and CDR2 YYEKEE (reference sequence). This CDR3 is 13 amino acids long.

V usage is TRBV7-6 and J usage is TRBJ2-5; D remains unclear. Trimming cost V 4 bases and J 2 bases, with 14 bases left between them. Looked up from germline, CDR1 is SGHVS and CDR2 is FNYEAQ. The CDR3 is 15 residues long. The CDR3 DNA follows: TGTGCCAGCAGCTCAGTCGTGGGAAAACAAGAGACCCAGTACTTC. Its translation is CASSSVVGKQETQYF.